The subject of this entry is one T cell receptor beta chain. Sequencing was performed with immunoSEQ multiplex PCR; in TCRdb, only in-frame clones are kept and a portion is missing. Of approximately 360,000 clones in the sample, roughly 88% were seen once. The data originate from a study of blood T cell repertoires in COVID-19. Membership in each cohort depended on participant-reported clinical history. The sequence came from a woman aged 25 to 39 with acute COVID-19. Sequenced material: PBMCs or T cells enriched from blood (not recorded which).

CDR3 DNA: TGCGCCAGCAGCTTGGATGCTAGCGGGGTAATCGAGCAGTACTTC. Translated: CASSLDASGVIEQYF. The chain combines TRBV5-1 with TRBJ2-7; 9 bases line up with TRBD2. CDR3 length: 15 amino acids. Trimming cost V 0 bases and J 6 bases; bases outside gene matches: 7. Germline V gives CDR1 SGHRS, CDR2 YFSETQ.